The 31 T cell receptor beta chains below all came from one sample that was sequenced in a study of shared clonotypes between healthy human individuals. As defined, naive CD8 cells were CD45RO-negative and positively selected for CCR7, with terminally differentiated effector memory CD45RA+ cells excluded. Sequencing was performed with immunoSEQ multiplex PCR; in TCRdb, only in-frame clones are kept and a portion is missing. This table has over 800,000 clones, 90% to 95% appearing once. The sequenced sample was naive CD8+ T cells sorted from blood. The source is a young man in good health.

The J gene is TRBJ2-5, the V gene TRBV7-9; TRBD1 or TRBD2 may be the D gene (5 bases each). The V end lost 1 base, the J end lost 5 bases, and 8 bases lay between the germline ends. The CDR3 consists of 13 residues. Germline lookup yields CDR1 SEHNR and CDR2 FQNEAQ (reference sequence). CDR3 loop: CASSLGGGETQYF. The CDR3 DNA follows: TGTGCCAGCAGCTTAGGGGGCGGGGAGACCCAGTACTTC.

CDR3: CASSPGDRGTSGYNEQFF. The DNA of the CDR3 is TGTGCCAGTAGTCCGGGGGACCGCGGGACTAGCGGCTACAATGAGCAGTTCTTC. V gene TRBV19 combines with J gene TRBJ2-1; TRBD2 agrees at 11 bases. The CDR3 consists of 18 residues. V shed 5 bases, J shed 3 bases, and the junction held 12 bases outside the gene matches. Looked up from germline, CDR1 is LNHDA and CDR2 is SQIVND (reference sequence).

The chain carries TRBV9 and TRBJ1-1, with D perhaps TRBD1 (5 bases). CDR3 size: 15 residues. Germline V gene lookup returns CDR1 SGDLS and CDR2 YYNGEE. V gave up 0 bases and J gave up 1 base, with 10 bases separating them. The DNA of the CDR3 is TGTGCCAGCAGCGTAGAACCGGGGCCGAACACTGAAGCTTTCTTT. This codes for CASSVEPGPNTEAFF.

The V gene is TRBV5-1, the J gene TRBJ1-2; 11 positions agree with TRBD1. This CDR3 is built from 14 residues. The trim removed 4 bases at V and 8 bases at J, leaving 7 bases unmatched. Germline assignment: CDR1 SGHRS and CDR2 YFSETQ. CDR3 bases: TGCGCCAGCAGCGACGGACAGGGGGCAAGGGGCTACACCTTC. It translates to CASSDGQGARGYTF.

The chain carries TRBV5-5 and TRBJ2-7; a weak D match, TRBD1 (5 bases). CDR3 size: 13 residues. Germline V gene data show CDR1 as SGHKS and CDR2 as YYEKEE (reference sequence). Trimming took off 0 bases at V and 7 bases at J, with 11 bases between the two ends. The CDR3 region has the DNA TGTGCCAGCAGCTTGGTCCCAGGGTGGGAGCAGTACTTC. The encoded protein is CASSLVPGWEQYF.

The chain links TRBV29-1 to TRBJ2-1, with 8 bases fitting TRBD2. This CDR3 spans 13 amino acids. CDR1 and CDR2 (germline): SQVTM, ANQGSEA. CDR3 sequence: CNVGTRNYNEQFF. The DNA of the CDR3 is TGCAACGTAGGGACTAGAAATTACAATGAGCAGTTCTTC.

The chain combines TRBV19 with TRBJ2-2; D ambiguous. Germline assignment: CDR1 LNHDA and CDR2 SQIVND (reference sequence). CDR3 length equals 15 residues. V was trimmed by 5 bases and J by 10 bases, leaving 20 bases between them. The CDR3 nucleotides are TGTGCCAGTAGTCCGCCCTATATGGGTCTTGAGGAGCTGTTTTTT. Encoded protein: CASSPPYMGLEELFF.

This rearrangement joins TRBV20-1 to TRBJ2-7; tentatively, D is TRBD1 (6 bases). V gave up 4 bases and J gave up 4 bases, with 8 bases separating them. The CDR3 is 11 residues long. The germline V gene encodes CDR1 DFQATT and CDR2 SNEGSKA (reference sequence). CDR3 nucleotides: TGCAGTGCTACACAGGGATACGAGCAGTACTTC. This sequence encodes CSATQGYEQYF.

This clone was found a few times. The rearrangement uses TRBV27 and TRBJ1-1, with no clear D. The CDR3 has 10 amino acids. V was pared by 7 bases and J by 4 bases, with 4 bases between. Germline lookup yields CDR1 MNHEY and CDR2 SMNVEV (reference sequence). The CDR3 reads CASIGTEAFF. The DNA for the CDR3 is TGTGCCAGCATCGGCACTGAAGCTTTCTTT.

The chain joins TRBV15 to TRBJ2-1; TRBD2 matches 11 bases. CDR1 is LNHNV, CDR2 YYDKDF, per germline (reference sequence). After removal of 5 bases from V and 8 bases from J, the junction contained 8 bases not matched to a gene. The CDR3 extends over 15 amino acids. The CDR3 loop reads CATSLLAGGMDEQFF. In DNA form, the CDR3 reads TGTGCCACCAGCCTCCTAGCGGGAGGAATGGATGAGCAGTTCTTC. Using reference TRBV15 and TRBJ2-1 for the parts outside the CDR3, the full variable domain is DAMVIQNPRYQVTQFGKPVTLSCSQTLNHNVMYWYQQKSSQAPKLLFHYYDKDFNNEADTPDNFQSRRPNTSFCFLDIRSPGLGDTAMYLCATSLLAGGMDEQFFGPGTRLTVL.

V and J are TRBV11-2 and TRBJ2-1, with 14 bases matching TRBD2. The germline CDR1 and CDR2 sequences are SGHAT and FQNNGV. The CDR3 covers 16 residues. Unmatched junction bases numbered 10, after V lost 5 bases and J lost 10 bases. The CDR3 DNA reads as TGTGCCAGCAGCGGCCGACTAGCGGGAGGGCCCAGCGAGCAGTTCTTC. Translated: CASSGRLAGGPSEQFF. The full variable domain, with the rest looked up from reference TRBV11-2 and TRBJ2-1, is EAGVAQSPRYKIIEKRQSVAFWCNPISGHATLYWYQQILGQGPKLLIQFQNNGVVDDSQLPKDRFSAERLKGVDSTLKIQPAKLEDSAVYLCASSGRLAGGPSEQFFGPGTRLTVL.

The chain couples TRBV18 to TRBJ1-2; D gene ambiguous. CDR3 size: 14 residues. Germline values: CDR1 KGHSH, CDR2 LQKENI. The ends were cut back, 2 bases at V and 8 bases at J, with 15 bases in the middle. The CDR3 DNA reads as TGTGCCAGCTCACCAGTAGGGATCAGGAACGGCTACACCTTC. Its translation: CASSPVGIRNGYTF.

The V gene is TRBV19, the J gene TRBJ2-1; D ambiguous. The V and J ends lost 3 bases and 2 bases respectively, with 5 bases between them. Germline CDR1 and CDR2: LNHDA and SQIVND (reference sequence). The CDR3 contains 13 residues. The CDR3 bases are TGTGCCAGTAGTATTGTAACCTACAATGAGCAGTTCTTC. It is translated as CASSIVTYNEQFF.

The chain combines TRBV14 with TRBJ2-7, with D perhaps TRBD1 or TRBD2 (6 bases each). This CDR3 is 17 amino acids long. Between the trimmed V and J ends, which lost 0 bases and 3 bases, there was a span of 18 bases. Germline-derived CDR1 and CDR2 are SGHDN and FVKESK. The CDR3 DNA sequence: TGTGCCAGCAGCCAAGAGGTGATGGGGGGCGCGAACTACGAGCAGTACTTC. Protein: CASSQEVMGGANYEQYF.

This clone was detected only a few times. At the DNA level, this CDR3 is encoded by other sequences in the same sample as well. The chain couples TRBV27 to TRBJ1-5; D ambiguous. The CDR3 runs 13 residues. V was cut by 7 bases and J by 1 base, with 8 bases left in between. Germline CDR1 and CDR2: MNHEY and SMNVEV (reference sequence). The CDR3 sequence: CASTGGSNQPQHF. CDR3 in DNA: TGTGCCAGCACCGGTGGGAGCAATCAGCCCCAGCATTTT.

CDR3: CAISDLAGGPRAGELFF. DNA for the CDR3: TGTGCCATCAGTGATCTAGCGGGAGGGCCTAGGGCCGGGGAGCTGTTTTTT. This sequence joins TRBV10-3 and TRBJ2-2; 12 bases match TRBD2. V lost 3 bases, J lost 6 bases, and 8 bases stayed unmatched. CDR3 length: 17 amino acids. Germline V gene data show CDR1 as ENHRY and CDR2 as SYGVKD.

J is TRBJ2-2 and V is TRBV2; D gene unclear. The CDR3 is made up of 12 amino acids. Germline loops: CDR1 SNHLY, CDR2 FYNNEI. V shed 7 bases and J shed 2 bases, with 5 bases lying between them. The CDR3 DNA is TGTGCCAGCACTACAAACACCGGGGAGCTGTTTTTT. Translated, it gives CASTTNTGELFF. Full variable domain (missing parts from reference TRBV2 and TRBJ2-2): EPEVTQTPSHQVTQMGQEVILRCVPISNHLYFYWYRQILGQKVEFLVSFYNNEISEKSEIFDDQFSVERPDGSNFTLKIRSTKLEDSAMYFCASTTNTGELFFGEGSRLTVL.

The chain carries TRBV9 and TRBJ2-7, with 7 bases fitting TRBD2. Trimming removed 4 bases from V and 6 bases from J; junction bases left unmatched: 10. The CDR3 is 14 residues long. In germline, CDR1 is SGDLS, CDR2 YYNGEE. The CDR3 DNA follows: TGTGCCAGCAGCCCCTCGGGCGGGAGCCCCGAGCAGTACTTC. It translates to CASSPSGGSPEQYF. The whole variable domain, remainder taken from reference TRBV9 and TRBJ2-7, is DSGVTQTPKHLITATGQRVTLRCSPRSGDLSVYWYQQSLDQGLQFLIQYYNGEERAKGNILERFSAQQFPDLHSELNLSSLELGDSALYFCASSPSGGSPEQYFGPGTRLTVT.

This chain connects TRBV10-2 to TRBJ2-3; 15 nucleotides match TRBD2. V shed 4 bases, J shed 6 bases, and the junction held 2 bases outside the gene matches. CDR1 and CDR2 from the germline V gene are WSHSY and SAAADI. The CDR3 is made up of 15 amino acids. In nucleotides, the CDR3 is TGCGCCAGCAGTGTAGGACTAGCGGGAGGGGATACGCAGTATTTT. Protein product: CASSVGLAGGDTQYF.

The rearrangement links TRBV6-1 to TRBJ2-1; D gene uncertain. With 3 bases removed from V and 0 bases from J, the gap between germline ends came to 9 bases. The CDR3 is 15 residues long. CDR1 and CDR2 from the germline V gene are MNHNS and SASEGT. Here the CDR3 DNA reads TGTGCCAGCAGTGATGGGATCCTCTCCTACAATGAGCAGTTCTTC. Its protein product is CASSDGILSYNEQFF.

The V gene is TRBV7-6, the J gene TRBJ1-4, with TRBD1 as a possible D gene (6 bases). The germline V gene encodes CDR1 SGHVS and CDR2 FNYEAQ. The V and J ends lost 5 bases and 6 bases respectively, with 22 bases between them. The CDR3 is 17 amino acids. The CDR3 DNA sequence: TGTGCCAGCAGCCTCAACCCCCTGGGGGGCGCTTATGAAAAACTGTTTTTT. Its protein product is CASSLNPLGGAYEKLFF. The full variable domain, completed using reference TRBV7-6 and TRBJ1-4, is GAGVSQSPRYKVTKRGQDVALRCDPISGHVSLYWYRQALGQGPEFLTYFNYEAQQDKSGLPNDRFSAERPEGSISTLTIQRTEQRDSAMYRCASSLNPLGGAYEKLFFGSGTQLSVL.

CDR3: CASTPWGESTDTQYF. DNA of the CDR3: TGTGCCAGCACCCCTTGGGGGGAAAGCACAGATACGCAGTATTTT. J is TRBJ2-3 and V is TRBV27; D might be TRBD2 (6 bases). The CDR3 has 15 residues. Germline loops: CDR1 MNHEY, CDR2 SMNVEV (reference sequence). Trimming removed 7 bases from V and 0 bases from J, with 14 bases in between.

The gene calls are TRBV29-1 and TRBJ2-1, with a tentative D call TRBD1 (6 bases). Looked up from germline, CDR1 is SQVTM and CDR2 is ANQGSEA. V was clipped by 8 bases and J by 6 bases, with 17 bases between them. The CDR3 has 13 residues. The chain's CDR3 is CSSNRDTSNEQFF. The CDR3 DNA sequence: TGCAGCTCCAACCGGGACACTTCCAATGAGCAGTTCTTC.

The chain recombines TRBV13 with TRBJ1-1; no reliable D call. Trimming took off 3 bases at V and 1 base at J, with 6 bases between the two ends. The CDR3 spans 13 residues. The germline gives CDR1 PRHDT, CDR2 FYEKMQ (reference sequence). The CDR3 DNA reads TGTGCCAGCAGCTTCGGTCCGAACACTGAAGCTTTCTTT. It specifies CASSFGPNTEAFF.

This chain links TRBV11-2 with TRBJ2-7, with 7 nucleotides matching TRBD2. The V gene's germline CDR1 is SGHAT and CDR2 FQNNGV. The CDR3 is made up of 12 amino acids. V gave up 8 bases and J gave up 5 bases; unmatched junction bases: 6. CDR3 loop: CASSSGVHEQYF. The CDR3 DNA follows: TGTGCCAGCTCCAGCGGGGTTCACGAGCAGTACTTC.

This chain links TRBV14 with TRBJ2-1; D gene unclear. The CDR3 is 13 amino acids. Trimming removed 3 bases from V and 5 bases from J, with 8 bases in between. CDR1 and CDR2 (germline): SGHDN, FVKESK. The CDR3 DNA sequence: TGTGCCAGCAGCCAGAACCCTCACAATGAGCAGTTCTTC. Its protein is CASSQNPHNEQFF.

The rearrangement uses TRBV28 and TRBJ2-7; the match to TRBD1 covers 9 bases. Germline CDR1 and CDR2: MDHEN and SYDVKM. J gave up 7 bases and V 1 base, and 5 bases lay outside the gene matches. This CDR3 is built from 14 residues. This CDR3 is CASSLLQGATEQYF. The CDR3 coding sequence is TGTGCCAGCAGTTTATTACAGGGGGCCACAGAGCAGTACTTC.

Worth noting for this clone: The same CDR3 also results from other DNA sequences found in this sample. The V gene is TRBV27, the J gene TRBJ2-1; possible D gene TRBD2, 6 bases. V was clipped by 2 bases and J by 1 base, with 9 bases between them. Germline assignment: CDR1 MNHEY and CDR2 SMNVEV (reference sequence). The CDR3 has 15 residues. The CDR3 protein is CASSLGGASYNEQFF. The CDR3 DNA reads TGTGCCAGCAGTTTAGGAGGGGCGTCCTACAATGAGCAGTTCTTC.

This rearrangement joins TRBV25-1 to TRBJ2-1, with 8 bases that match TRBD2. The CDR3 loop spans 14 amino acids. The V gene end was trimmed by 5 bases and the J gene end by 4 bases; junction bases not matched to a gene: 4. Germline CDR1 and CDR2: MGHDK and SYGVNS. The CDR3 spells CASSLLADYNEQFF. CDR3 bases: TGTGCCAGCAGTCTACTAGCGGATTACAATGAGCAGTTCTTC.

The sample holds a few counts of this clone. The chain carries TRBV14 and TRBJ1-1; unclear D gene. From germline, CDR1 is SGHDN and CDR2 FVKESK. Trimming left V 3 bases short and J 4 bases short, with 9 bases between. This CDR3 comprises 13 residues. The CDR3 region is CASSQKGITEAFF. The DNA for the CDR3 is TGTGCCAGCAGCCAGAAGGGAATCACTGAAGCTTTCTTT.

The chain has TRBV27 and TRBJ1-2; tentatively, D is TRBD1 (5 bases). Trimming pared 5 bases from V and 4 bases from J, leaving 20 bases between. The CDR3 contains 16 residues. CDR1 and CDR2 (germline): MNHEY, SMNVEV (reference sequence). The CDR3 loop reads CASSRARTAGAYGYTF. DNA for the CDR3: TGTGCCAGCAGTAGGGCCAGGACGGCTGGGGCCTATGGCTACACCTTC.